This T cell receptor beta chain was retrieved from a study of blood T cell repertoires in COVID-19. The V gene end was trimmed by 5 bases and the J gene end by 7 bases; junction bases not matched to a gene: 15. Germline CDR1 SGHRS, CDR2 YFSETQ. The CDR3 runs to 16 residues. The protocol was immunoSEQ multiplex PCR, while the TCRdb copy is restricted to in-frame clones and leaves out a portion. The repertoire includes roughly 180,000 clones, around 94% of them detected once, and 0.76% sits in the top ten. Patients in Seattle were enrolled during active infection, then followed longitudinally. What was sequenced was peripheral blood. The V and J genes are TRBV5-1 and TRBJ1-2; 9 positions agree with TRBD1. This TCR was recovered from a man younger than 45 with COVID-19, enrolled during active disease. This CDR3 reads CASRKIGPGQGRGYTF. In DNA form, the CDR3 reads TGCGCCAGCAGAAAAATAGGACCGGGACAGGGACGTGGCTACACCTTC. Looking up the rest from reference TRBV5-1 and TRBJ1-2 gives the full variable domain: KAGVTQTPRYLIKTRGQQVTLSCSPISGHRSVSWYQQTPGQGLQFLFEYFSETQRNKGNFPGRFSGRQFSNSRSEMNVSTLELGDSALYLCASRKIGPGQGRGYTFGSGTRLTVV.